The 24 T cell receptor beta chains listed next were all sequenced from one sample in a study of T cell responses to AZD1222 COVID-19 vaccine (dated by TCRdb to the early 2020s). Libraries were built with the immunoSEQ multiplex PCR assay. TCRdb carries this immuneACCESS record with in-frame sequences only. Its versions omit some clonotypes, under half of them owing to an unresolved V gene in the studies checked, with the rest unexplained. The sample table holds 65,000 to 90,000 clones, of which about 88% were seen once. The ten top clones hold approximately 8.6% of the sample. What this sample's time point label stands for: about 28 days (+/-7) after the second vaccine dose. The sequencing used peripheral blood, collected 28 days after the second AZD1222 dose. All receptors derive from an adult who received the AZD1222 COVID-19 vaccine.

The V call is TRBV5-1, the J call TRBJ1-2; TRBD1 aligns across 7 bases. Trimming took 2 bases from V and 6 from J; bases not matched to a gene: 4. Per germline, CDR1 SGHRS and CDR2 YFSETQ. This CDR3 is built from 13 residues. The CDR3 reads CASSLGTAHGYTF. The CDR3 DNA sequence: TGCGCCAGCAGCTTAGGGACAGCGCATGGCTACACCTTC.

The V call is TRBV6-2 or TRBV6-3, the J call TRBJ2-1; D is possibly TRBD1 (5 bases). V lost 5 bases and J 7 bases, leaving 18 bases between the germline ends. Germline V lookup: CDR1 MNHEY, CDR2 SVGEGT. The CDR3 length is 15 residues. CDR3: CASSPQGSGLNEQFF. The CDR3 DNA is TGTGCCAGCAGTCCCCAGGGAAGTGGTTTAAATGAGCAGTTCTTC.

The V call is TRBV28, the J call TRBJ1-6; 10 nucleotides align to TRBD1. The CDR3 runs to 13 residues. The germline CDR1 and CDR2 sequences are MDHEN and SYDVKM. V shed 11 bases, J shed 2 bases, and the junction held 0 bases outside the gene matches. The CDR3 loop is CAGQGAYNSPLHF. The CDR3 nucleotides read TGTGCCGGACAGGGGGCCTATAATTCACCCCTCCACTTT.

CDR3 bases: TGTGCCAGCAGTGCACCTCCCGCAGATACGCAGTATTTT. Amino acid sequence: CASSAPPADTQYF. This chain joins TRBV2 and TRBJ2-3; D unresolved. The CDR3 length is 13 residues. Trimming removed 4 bases from V and 4 bases from J, with 9 bases in between. Germline CDR1 is SNHLY and CDR2 is FYNNEI.

This chain uses TRBV4-2 with TRBJ2-7, with a possible D match to TRBD2 (6 bases). There are 15 residues in the CDR3. Germline assignment: CDR1 LGHNA and CDR2 YNFKEQ. The V end was cut by 1 base, the J end by 2 bases, with 12 bases between. The CDR3 region is CASSQGVGGTYEQYF. In DNA form, the CDR3 reads TGTGCCAGCAGCCAAGGAGTCGGGGGTACCTACGAGCAGTACTTC.

CDR3 region: CSASRGRGSPETQYF. CDR3 in DNA: TGCAGTGCTAGTCGTGGCAGGGGTTCCCCAGAGACCCAGTACTTC. The chain links TRBV20-1 to TRBJ2-5, with a tentative D call TRBD1 (6 bases). V lost 3 bases, J lost 4 bases, and 18 bases lay in between. Germline CDR1 reads DFQATT; CDR2 reads SNEGSKA (reference sequence). The CDR3 is made up of 15 amino acids.

This rearrangement joins TRBV7-8 to TRBJ1-6; D is unresolved. Germline V CDR1 and CDR2: SGHVS, FQNEAQ. The CDR3 length is 11 residues. Trimming left V 1 base short and J 14 bases short, with 6 bases between. CDR3 sequence: CASSLEGTLHF. The CDR3 nucleotides are TGTGCCAGCAGCTTAGAGGGTACCCTCCACTTT.

The chain links TRBV11-3 to TRBJ2-1; no reliable D call. The CDR3 is 15 amino acids. Between the trimmed V and J ends, which lost 3 bases and 3 bases, there was a span of 12 bases. Germline CDR1 reads SGHNT; CDR2 reads YENEEA. CDR3 sequence: CASSLAPPGYNEQFF. DNA for the CDR3: TGTGCCAGCAGCTTGGCCCCGCCCGGCTACAATGAGCAGTTCTTC.

The CDR3 bases are TGTGCCAGCAGTAACCCGAGCGGCTACGAGCAGTACTTC. Amino acid sequence: CASSNPSGYEQYF. The chain is built from TRBV6-6 and TRBJ2-7; D is possibly TRBD2 (5 bases). V was clipped by 5 bases and J by 3 bases, with 11 bases between them. There are 13 residues in the CDR3. The germline V gene has CDR1 MNHNY and CDR2 SVGAGI (reference sequence).

This clone was seen a handful of times. The CDR3 nucleotides are TGTGCCAGCAACCCCTCCCAGGGTAACTATGGCTACACCTTC. Translation gives CASNPSQGNYGYTF. The chain recombines TRBV6-5 with TRBJ1-2; possible D gene TRBD1, 5 bases. CDR3 length: 14 amino acids. Deletions cut 7 bases from V and 1 base from J, with 13 bases between. Germline assignment: CDR1 MNHEY and CDR2 SVGAGI.

This chain links TRBV28 with TRBJ2-1, with D tentatively TRBD2 (6 bases). The V and J ends lost 6 bases and 0 bases respectively, with 21 bases between them. Germline loops: CDR1 MDHEN, CDR2 SYDVKM. The CDR3 is made up of 18 amino acids. This CDR3 reads CASSGSRDARSSYNEQFF. CDR3 nucleotides: TGTGCCAGCAGCGGGAGTCGGGACGCACGATCCTCCTACAATGAGCAGTTCTTC.

The chain is built from TRBV6-2 or TRBV6-3 and TRBJ1-1, with D possibly being TRBD1 (5 bases). Trimming took 6 bases from V and 4 from J, leaving 15 bases between them. Germline V CDR1 and CDR2: MNHEY, SVGEGT. This CDR3 is built from 14 residues. The CDR3 DNA reads as TGTGCCAGCAGCCCGGGACCGTCGCCCACTGAAGCTTTCTTT. Its translation: CASSPGPSPTEAFF.

The chain is built from TRBV19 and TRBJ1-5; 8 positions match TRBD1. V lost 4 bases and J lost 6; bases outside the gene matches: 2. Germline CDR1 LNHDA, CDR2 SQIVND (reference sequence). This CDR3 region has 13 residues. Here the CDR3 reads CASSTGTGQPQHF. The DNA of the CDR3 is TGTGCCAGTAGTACGGGGACAGGTCAGCCCCAGCATTTT.

The chain employs TRBV6-4 and TRBJ2-3; tentative D call: TRBD2 (6 bases). The CDR3 is 15 amino acids. Germline V gene lookup returns CDR1 MRHNA and CDR2 SNTAGT. The V end lost 3 bases, the J end lost 3 bases, and 13 bases lay between the germline ends. CDR3 coding DNA: TGTGCCAGCAGTGAGGGAGGCCACGGGACAGATACGCAGTATTTT. Its translation: CASSEGGHGTDTQYF.

The chain carries TRBV18 and TRBJ1-5, with D possibly being TRBD1 (5 bases). Trimming shortened V by 5 bases and J by 4 bases, and 15 bases separated the two germline ends. CDR3 length equals 15 residues. Looked up from germline, CDR1 is KGHSH and CDR2 is LQKENI. CDR3 protein: CASSLEVGANQPQHF. As DNA, the CDR3 is TGTGCCAGCTCATTGGAGGTAGGGGCGAATCAGCCCCAGCATTTT.

J is TRBJ1-5 and V is TRBV6-2 or TRBV6-3; weak D call: TRBD1 (5 bases). Germline V CDR1 and CDR2: MNHEY, SVGEGT. V lost 7 bases to trimming and J lost 5 bases, with 27 bases between them. The CDR3 sequence is 18 residues long. This CDR3 reads CASTPPMGPGALYQPQHF. CDR3 in DNA: TGTGCCAGCACCCCCCCTATGGGGCCAGGAGCTCTATATCAGCCCCAGCATTTT.

The V call is TRBV11-1, the J call TRBJ2-7; D is undetermined. V was shortened by 3 bases and J by 4 bases, with 10 bases between the two germline ends. CDR3 size: 13 residues. CDR1 SGHAT and CDR2 FQDESV come from the germline V gene (reference sequence). CDR3 nucleotides: TGTGCCAGCAGCTTTCAAGGATTTTACGAGCAGTACTTC. Protein: CASSFQGFYEQYF.

The chain carries TRBV18 and TRBJ1-4; 9 nucleotides match TRBD1. The germline CDR1 and CDR2 sequences are KGHSH and LQKENI. V gave up 3 bases and J gave up 4 bases; unmatched junction bases: 6. This CDR3 spans 16 amino acids. As DNA, the CDR3 is TGTGCCAGCTCACCGGGACAGGGCGCCATTAATGAAAAACTGTTTTTT. Its protein product is CASSPGQGAINEKLFF.

The V gene is TRBV6-2 or TRBV6-3, the J gene TRBJ1-2, with D perhaps matching TRBD1 (6 bases). Germline CDR1 reads MNHEY; CDR2 reads SVGEGT. The CDR3 sequence is 12 residues long. V was pared by 6 bases and J by 8 bases, with 13 bases between. Written as DNA, the CDR3 is TGTGCCAGCAGCCACGGGGGCGGCGGCTACACCTTC. Its translation: CASSHGGGGYTF.

V usage is TRBV2 and J usage is TRBJ1-6; 11 bases fit TRBD1. The germline gives CDR1 SNHLY, CDR2 FYNNEI. This CDR3 has 17 amino acids. Unmatched junction bases numbered 4, after V lost 0 bases and J lost 6 bases. The CDR3 loop reads CASSEARTGGSNSPLHF. The CDR3 DNA sequence: TGTGCCAGCAGTGAAGCGCGGACAGGGGGCAGTAATTCACCCCTCCACTTT.

This rearrangement joins TRBV6-6 to TRBJ1-3; a possible D gene is TRBD1 (5 bases). Germline CDR1 reads MNHNY; CDR2 reads SVGAGI (reference sequence). Trimming took 4 bases from V and 0 from J, leaving 13 bases between them. This CDR3 has 16 residues. CDR3 loop: CASSSPGTHSGNTIYF. DNA for the CDR3: TGTGCCAGCAGTTCCCCCGGGACTCACTCTGGAAACACCATATATTTT.

This chain links TRBV28 with TRBJ1-3; D is ambiguous. Looked up from germline, CDR1 is MDHEN and CDR2 is SYDVKM. The germline V and J ends were trimmed by 5 bases and 0 bases, with 14 bases remaining between them. This CDR3 spans 16 amino acids. This chain's CDR3 is CASSARIGISGNTIYF. Here the CDR3 DNA reads TGTGCCAGCAGTGCCCGAATAGGGATCTCTGGAAACACCATATATTTT.

The chain joins TRBV28 to TRBJ1-5; D not resolved. Trimming removed 7 bases from V and 1 base from J, with 14 bases in between. The CDR3 runs to 15 residues. Germline V gene sequence: CDR1 MDHEN, CDR2 SYDVKM. CDR3 amino acids: CASIFGRLSNQPQHF. CDR3 sequence (DNA): TGTGCCAGCATTTTCGGACGGTTAAGCAATCAGCCCCAGCATTTT.

The chain joins TRBV9 to TRBJ2-1; 9 bases are shared with TRBD2. This CDR3 contains 17 residues. Germline V gene sequence: CDR1 SGDLS, CDR2 YYNGEE. J gave up 7 bases and V 4 bases, and 15 bases lay outside the gene matches. The DNA of the CDR3 is TGTGCCAGCAGCTCGACCCTCTTTGCGGGGGGGCAGAATGAGCAGTTCTTC. Translating gives CASSSTLFAGGQNEQFF.